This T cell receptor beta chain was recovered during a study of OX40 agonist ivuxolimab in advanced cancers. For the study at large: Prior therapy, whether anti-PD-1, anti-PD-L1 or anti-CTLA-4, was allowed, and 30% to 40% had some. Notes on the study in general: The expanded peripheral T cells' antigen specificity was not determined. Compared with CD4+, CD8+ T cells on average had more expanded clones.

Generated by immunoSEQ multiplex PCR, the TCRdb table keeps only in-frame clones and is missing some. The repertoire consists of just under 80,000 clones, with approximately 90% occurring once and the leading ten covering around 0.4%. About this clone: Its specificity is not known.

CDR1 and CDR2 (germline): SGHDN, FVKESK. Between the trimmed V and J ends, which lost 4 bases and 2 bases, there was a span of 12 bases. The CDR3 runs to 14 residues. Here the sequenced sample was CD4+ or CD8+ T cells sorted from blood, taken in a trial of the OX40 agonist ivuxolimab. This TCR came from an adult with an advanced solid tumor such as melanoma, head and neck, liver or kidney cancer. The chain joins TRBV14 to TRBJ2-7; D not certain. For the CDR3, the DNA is TGTGCCAGCAGCCGAGACGGACGGACCTACGAGCAGTACTTC. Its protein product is CASSRDGRTYEQYF.